Below, 20 T cell receptor beta chains from the same sample are listed, as sequenced in a study of T cell repertoires in ileal Crohn's disease. The repertoire was sequenced with immunoSEQ multiplex PCR; TCRdb's copy has only in-frame clones and lacks some. Among roughly 2,300 clones listed, approximately 96% were seen once. The sample comprised ileal tissue. All receptors come from an adult with Crohn's disease.

This clone was found once. This chain links TRBV5-1 with TRBJ1-2; 7 nucleotides align to TRBD1. Looked up from germline, CDR1 is SGHRS and CDR2 is YFSETQ. The V and J ends lost 4 bases and 6 bases, in that order; junction bases with no gene match: 9. The CDR3 extends over 14 amino acids. This CDR3 is CASSDRDSGHGYTF. In DNA, the CDR3 is TGCGCCAGCAGCGACCGGGACAGCGGGCATGGCTACACCTTC.

This clone appeared a single time. V usage is TRBV5-1 and J usage is TRBJ1-6; 8 nucleotides match TRBD1. The CDR3 consists of 18 residues. CDR1 and CDR2 from the germline V gene are SGHRS and YFSETQ. V lost 5 bases, J lost 0 bases, and 10 bases stayed unmatched. The CDR3 sequence: CASRDRDSVNSYNSPLHF. In DNA, the CDR3 is TGCGCCAGCAGGGACAGGGACTCAGTCAACTCCTATAATTCACCCCTCCACTTT.

This clone was counted a few times. This rearrangement joins TRBV19 to TRBJ1-5; D gene ambiguous. The CDR3 loop spans 17 amino acids. Germline CDR1 is LNHDA and CDR2 is SQIVND (reference sequence). V shed 2 bases and J shed 4 bases, with 18 bases lying between them. CDR3: CASSIIGSGGPNQPQHF. CDR3 coding DNA: TGTGCCAGTAGTATAATAGGCTCGGGAGGTCCTAATCAGCCCCAGCATTTT. Variable domain in full (rest from reference TRBV19 and TRBJ1-5): DGGITQSPKYLFRKEGQNVTLSCEQNLNHDAMYWYRQDPGQGLRLIYYSQIVNDFQKGDIAEGYSVSREKKESFPLTVTSAQKNPTAFYLCASSIIGSGGPNQPQHFGDGTRLSIL.

V gene TRBV5-1 combines with J gene TRBJ2-1; no firm D call. Between the trimmed V and J ends, which lost 0 bases and 6 bases, there was a span of 10 bases. The CDR3 is made up of 14 amino acids. In germline, CDR1 is SGHRS, CDR2 YFSETQ. The CDR3 region is CASSLGQFSNEQFF. CDR3 in DNA: TGCGCCAGCAGCTTGGGGCAGTTTTCCAATGAGCAGTTCTTC.

CDR3 amino acids: CASSIVTGFYGYTF. CDR3 DNA: TGTGCCAGTAGTATAGTTACAGGGTTCTATGGCTACACCTTC. The V gene is TRBV19, the J gene TRBJ1-2, with D possibly being TRBD1 (6 bases). The germline gives CDR1 LNHDA, CDR2 SQIVND (reference sequence). Between the trimmed V and J ends, which lost 1 base and 4 bases, there was a span of 10 bases. CDR3 length equals 14 residues.

The chain links TRBV19 to TRBJ2-3; TRBD2 matches at 8 bases. CDR1 and CDR2 (germline): LNHDA, SQIVND (reference sequence). The CDR3 is 15 residues long. V was pared by 5 bases and J by 3 bases, with 7 bases of the junction left unmatched. The CDR3 coding sequence is TGTGCCAGTAGTGAAGAGCGGGAGAGAACAGATACGCAGTATTTT. Protein: CASSEERERTDTQYF.

The table lists this clone with a count of one. The chain is built from TRBV5-1 and TRBJ2-2; unclear D gene. CDR1 and CDR2 from the germline V gene are SGHRS and YFSETQ. V was clipped by 0 bases and J by 1 base, with 4 bases between them. The CDR3 totals 14 residues. The DNA for the CDR3 is TGCGCCAGCAGCTTGGTACTGAACACCGGGGAGCTGTTTTTT. The encoded protein is CASSLVLNTGELFF.

The rearrangement links TRBV7-8 to TRBJ1-6; 8 nucleotides agree with TRBD1. The junction had 10 bases not matched to a gene; V was cut back by 2 bases and J by 13 bases. The CDR3 has 15 amino acids. In germline, CDR1 is SGHVS, CDR2 FQNEAQ. CDR3 nucleotide sequence: TGTGCCAGCAGCTTAAGAGGAACAGGGGGTGTCCCCCTCCACTTT. Translation: CASSLRGTGGVPLHF.

The chain combines TRBV10-3 with TRBJ1-6; the D gene is possibly TRBD1 (5 bases). CDR3 size: 12 residues. The germline gives CDR1 ENHRY, CDR2 SYGVKD. V lost 10 bases and J 10 bases, leaving 14 bases between the germline ends. The CDR3, as DNA: TGTGCCACCAGGGCACGATACTCACCCCTCCACTTT. Amino acid sequence: CATRARYSPLHF.

This chain links TRBV12-5 with TRBJ2-1; maybe TRBD1 (5 bases). Per germline, CDR1 LGHNT and CDR2 FRNRAP. The V and J ends lost 1 base and 14 bases respectively, with 15 bases between them. This CDR3 is built from 13 residues. CDR3 bases: TGTGCTAGTGGTTTGGCCACGGCAGGGAATGAGTTCTTC. Amino acids: CASGLATAGNEFF.

V gene TRBV5-5 combines with J gene TRBJ2-6, with 8 bases aligning to TRBD1. V was pared by 1 base and J by 3 bases, with 12 bases of the junction left unmatched. Germline V gene lookup returns CDR1 SGHKS and CDR2 YYEKEE (reference sequence). CDR3 length: 19 amino acids. The CDR3 region has the DNA TGTGCCAGCAGCTTGACAGGGGGAAGACGGGATAGTGGGGCCAACGTCCTGACTTTC. Protein: CASSLTGGRRDSGANVLTF.

This clone has just one count. The chain has TRBV2 and TRBJ1-5, with D possibly matching TRBD1 (6 bases). V lost 6 bases and J lost 4, with 10 bases in between. The CDR3 loop spans 13 amino acids. Germline V gene lookup returns CDR1 SNHLY and CDR2 FYNNEI. DNA of the CDR3: TGTGCCAGCAGCCAGGGGTGGAATCAGCCCCAGCATTTT. Its protein is CASSQGWNQPQHF.

The chain carries TRBV4-2 and TRBJ1-1, with D perhaps TRBD1 (5 bases). Germline V gives CDR1 LGHNA, CDR2 YNFKEQ. The CDR3 has 17 residues. Trimming left V 0 bases short and J 4 bases short, with 18 bases between. Here the CDR3 reads CASSQEGQGSFGTEAFF. In DNA form, the CDR3 reads TGTGCCAGCAGCCAAGAAGGGCAGGGAAGCTTTGGCACTGAAGCTTTCTTT.

The chain joins TRBV27 to TRBJ2-1, with 12 bases lining up with TRBD1. V lost 2 bases, J lost 0 bases, and 8 bases stayed unmatched. The CDR3 is 19 residues long. Germline V CDR1 and CDR2: MNHEY, SMNVEV (reference sequence). CDR3 nucleotides: TGTGCCAGCAGTTTACGGCCGGGACAGGGGGCGATCTCCTACAATGAGCAGTTCTTC. Translating gives CASSLRPGQGAISYNEQFF.

The CDR3 sequence: CASSSGGTPLHF. CDR3 DNA: TGTGCCAGCAGTTCTGGAGGAACCCCCCTCCACTTT. The chain is built from TRBV28 and TRBJ1-6; D remains unclear. Trimming took off 4 bases at V and 13 bases at J, with 11 bases between the two ends. Looked up from germline, CDR1 is MDHEN and CDR2 is SYDVKM. CDR3 length equals 12 residues.

The CDR3 loop reads CASSQVGDRSSGANVLTF. Here the CDR3 DNA reads TGTGCCAGCAGCCAAGTGGGGGACAGGTCCTCCGGGGCCAACGTCCTGACTTTC. The J gene is TRBJ2-6, the V gene TRBV14; 8 bases are shared with TRBD1. J lost 4 bases, V lost 1 base, and 9 bases had no gene match. The CDR3 consists of 18 residues. CDR1 is SGHDN and CDR2 is FVKESK in the germline V gene.

The gene calls are TRBV7-6 and TRBJ2-7, with TRBD2 as a possible D gene (6 bases). The CDR3 consists of 15 residues. Trimming cost V 1 base and J 4 bases, with 14 bases left between them. Germline assignment: CDR1 SGHVS and CDR2 FNYEAQ. CDR3 in amino acids: CASSLESGGGYEQYF. For the CDR3, the DNA is TGTGCCAGCAGCTTAGAGTCCGGGGGTGGGTACGAGCAGTACTTC.

The gene calls are TRBV14 and TRBJ1-4; D remains unclear. CDR1 and CDR2 from the germline V gene are SGHDN and FVKESK. The V end was cut by 0 bases, the J end by 7 bases, with 12 bases between. The CDR3 contains 15 residues. CDR3 amino acids: CASSQDLRRAEKLFF. In nucleotides, the CDR3 is TGTGCCAGCAGCCAAGATCTTCGGCGGGCTGAAAAACTGTTTTTT.

The V gene is TRBV5-4, the J gene TRBJ1-1; D remains ambiguous. The germline V gene has CDR1 SGHNT and CDR2 YYREEE (reference sequence). This CDR3 is 13 amino acids long. V was pared by 9 bases and J by 0 bases, with 12 bases between. The CDR3 reads CATERSLNTEAFF. The DNA of the CDR3 is TGTGCCACCGAACGGAGTCTGAACACTGAAGCTTTCTTT.

As to this clone: At the DNA level, this CDR3 is encoded by other sequences in the same sample as well. The chain employs TRBV4-1 and TRBJ2-1, with D possibly matching TRBD2 (6 bases). In germline, CDR1 is MGHRA, CDR2 YSYEKL. Trimming removed 5 bases at V and 6 bases at J, with 26 bases between. The CDR3 is 18 amino acids. CDR3 in DNA: TGCGCCAGCAGCGATCAGATACCCGGGAGCCCCTTCTTCAATGAGCAGTTCTTC. This encodes CASSDQIPGSPFFNEQFF.